This T cell receptor (beta chain) is drawn from a study of CD8 T cells in ankylosing spondylitis. Germline CDR1 and CDR2: WSHSY and SAAADI. CDR3 length equals 14 residues. V lost 3 bases to trimming and J lost 2 bases, with 10 bases between them. Concerning this clonotype itself: Antigen: not known.

Study-wide findings and caveats: The authors reported significant enrichment of disease-linked clones in matched ankylosing spondylitis synovial fluid. Past research had described some motif variants in reactive arthritis synovial fluid and blood.

Making the TCR beta libraries involved quantitative 5'-RACE with molecular barcodes. MiXCR was run by TCRdb on the 5' RACE reads, yielding one entry per CDR3 protein. This table has approximately 110,000 distinct CDR3 sequences, approximately 25% appearing once. The source material was synovial fluid, either unsorted or a sorted T cell fraction (not recorded which). The source is a male donor with ankylosing spondylitis. This sequence joins TRBV10-2 and TRBJ1-1; a possible D gene is TRBD1 (6 bases). Written as DNA, the CDR3 is TGCGCCAGCAGTGAACCGGGACAAAACACTGAAGCTTTCTTT. Translating it yields CASSEPGQNTEAFF.